This section outlines one T cell receptor beta chain sequence together with its context. The antigen is not known. RNA isolated from unsorted whole blood supplied the blood RNA, with germline DNA also extracted. Peripheral blood, 3.5 to 4 milliliters, was collected prior to surgery. Reverse transcription of 500 ng total RNA with a constant-region primer produced TCR beta cDNA. Construction of TCR beta libraries relied on three successive nested multiplex PCR rounds employing slightly modified ARM-PCR. Researchers ran the first two PCR rounds for roughly 11 cycles each with TRBV1-TRBV30 forward primers and a C-beta reverse primer. TCRdb ran MiXCR on the multiplex PCR reads and lists one entry per CDR3 protein. The sample records about 330,000 distinct CDR3 sequences, roughly two thirds being singletons. The data are from a study of tumor-infiltrating lymphocytes in primary liver carcinoma. Whole-study results and caveats: In the absence of sorting, bulk samples left CD4+ and CD8+ repertoires uncompared. A significantly higher top-250-clone fraction was found in tumors than in blood (p = 0.039).

This CDR3 contains 20 residues. Germline V CDR1 and CDR2: SGHAT, FQNNGV. V was pared by 1 base and J by 7 bases, with 29 bases between. V and J are TRBV11-2 and TRBJ2-1; possibly TRBD1 or TRBD2 for D (5 bases each). The sequence was obtained from a man aged 40-49 years with primary liver carcinoma and hepatitis B virus infection. Material: peripheral blood. CDR3 sequence: CASSLAPPGRGIAWYNEQFF. The CDR3 DNA is TGTGCCAGCAGCTTAGCTCCTCCGGGACGGGGAATCGCATGGTATAATGAGCAGTTCTTC.